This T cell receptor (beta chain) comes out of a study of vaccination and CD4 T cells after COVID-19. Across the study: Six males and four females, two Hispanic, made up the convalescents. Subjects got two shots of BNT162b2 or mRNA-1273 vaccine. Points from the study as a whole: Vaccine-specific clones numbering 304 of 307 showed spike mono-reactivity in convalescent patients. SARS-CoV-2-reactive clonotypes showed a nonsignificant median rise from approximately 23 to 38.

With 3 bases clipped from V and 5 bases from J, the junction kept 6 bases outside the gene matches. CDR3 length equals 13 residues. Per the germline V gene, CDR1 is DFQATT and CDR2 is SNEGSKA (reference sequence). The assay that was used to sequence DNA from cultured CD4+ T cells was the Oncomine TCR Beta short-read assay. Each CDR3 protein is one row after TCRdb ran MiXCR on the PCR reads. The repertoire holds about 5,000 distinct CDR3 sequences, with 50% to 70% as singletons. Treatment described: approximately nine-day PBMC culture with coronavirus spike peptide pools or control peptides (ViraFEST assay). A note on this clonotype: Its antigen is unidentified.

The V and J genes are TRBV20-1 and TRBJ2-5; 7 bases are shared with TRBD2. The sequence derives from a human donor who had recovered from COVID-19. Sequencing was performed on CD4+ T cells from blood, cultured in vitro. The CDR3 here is CSARLRGKETQYF. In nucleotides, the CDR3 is TGCAGTGCTAGGTTGCGGGGGAAGGAGACCCAGTACTTC.